This is a list of T cell receptor beta chains from one sample in a study of regulatory T cells in long-lasting Graves disease. TCRdb analysed the multiplex PCR reads with MiXCR anew, one entry per CDR3 protein. Among fewer than 450,000 distinct CDR3 sequences listed, approximately 15% were seen once. These data were also filed under a second study, of T cells in Graves' hyperthyroidism and ophthalmopathy.

Here the sequenced sample was peripheral blood mononuclear cells (PBMCs), taken at new diagnosis, from a patient treated with antithyroid drugs. These receptors all come from a woman aged 40 to 50 with Graves disease. CDR3s include the opening cysteine and the closing phenylalanine or tryptophan. D genes are given only for firm matches. Clone size is not always given. Where it is, it says once, few, many or a class for expanded clones.

clone_size | d_call | j_call | v_call | cdr3_nt | cdr3_aa
many | TRBD2 | TRBJ2-5 | TRBV2 | TGTGCCAGCAGATACCCAAGACTAGCGGGAGATGTCGAAGAGACCCAGTACTTC | CASRYPRLAGDVEETQYF
few | TRBD2 | TRBJ2-5 | TRBV7-8 | TGTGCCAGCAGCCTGAATGCTGGACTAGCGACAGAGACCCAGTACTTC | CASSLNAGLATETQYF
many | - | TRBJ1-2 | TRBV16 | TGTGCCAGCAGCCAATCGTACAGTCCGATTAACTATGGCTACACCTTC | CASSQSYSPINYGYTF
few | - | TRBJ1-2 | TRBV19 | TGTGCCAGCACAGGGACTCGAGTATCGGACTATGGCTACACCTTC | CASTGTRVSDYGYTF
few | - | TRBJ2-1 | TRBV4-1 | TGCGCCAGCAGCCTAGGCAGGGACTCGGTGCTTCAGGAGCAGTTCTTC | CASSLGRDSVLQEQFF
- | - | TRBJ2-7 | TRBV6-2/TRBV6-3 | TGTGCCAGCAGTTACTCCTTGAGGTGGGGAGGCTACGAGCAGTACTTC | CASSYSLRWGGYEQYF
- | TRBD1 | TRBJ2-7 | TRBV28 | TGTGCCAGCAGTCTCAGGGCAGGGGGTCGGTACTTC | CASSLRAGGRYF
many | - | TRBJ2-1 | TRBV19 | TGTGCCAGTAGTATTCTGGGTAGGGTGAATGAGCAGTTCTTC | CASSILGRVNEQFF
many | - | TRBJ1-1 | TRBV10-2 | TGCGCCAGCAGTGTAAGACCTAACACTGAAGCTTTCTTT | CASSVRPNTEAFF
few | - | TRBJ2-1 | TRBV29-1 | TGCAGCGTTGGGAACAATGAGCAGTTCTTC | CSVGNNEQFF
few | TRBD1 | TRBJ1-2 | TRBV3-1 | TGTGCCAGCAGCCAAGTCGAGGGTAGGACAGGGGATACTGGCTACACCTTC | CASSQVEGRTGDTGYTF
many | - | TRBJ2-1 | TRBV7-9 | TGTGCCAGCAGCTCCTCACAGGGGGAAGTGCGGGAGGGCCAACCCTACAATGAGCAGTTCTTC | CASSSSQGEVREGQPYNEQFF
many | - | TRBJ2-5 | TRBV9 | TGTGCCAGCAGCGTAGGAGTTGGCGGGGTACGCCAAGAGACCCAGTACTTC | CASSVGVGGVRQETQYF
many | - | TRBJ2-7 | TRBV7-8 | TGTGCCAGCAGCCCCCGACCCACCGTAGGTTACGAGCAGTACTTC | CASSPRPTVGYEQYF
- | - | TRBJ2-3 | TRBV2 | TGTGCCAGCAGTCCGCCCCAGGAGCGTACGCAGTGTTTT | CASSPPQERTQCF
many | - | TRBJ2-5 | TRBV2 | TGTGCCAGCAAGGACAGAGAAGAGACCCAGTACTTC | CASKDREETQYF
many | - | TRBJ2-5 | TRBV11-3 | TGTGCCAGCAGCTCCCTAGGGGAAGAGACCCAGTACTTC | CASSSLGEETQYF